The 32 T cell receptor beta chains below all came from one sample that was sequenced in a study of graft-versus-host responses after intestinal transplantation. For these receptors, no antigen is known. TCRdb's table, derived via immunoSEQ multiplex PCR, lists solely in-frame clones and lacks some. Found here are 84,000 or so clones, 85% to 95% of them singletons; the top ten hold around 1.1%. The sample consisted of unstimulated CD8+ T cells sorted from spleen or lymph node cells, taken before transplant. These receptors originate from a human donor who was the organ donor for an intestinal transplant.

The chain links TRBV4-1 to TRBJ2-7; 8 nucleotides align to TRBD1. The CDR3 length is 15 residues. The V and J ends lost 0 bases and 4 bases, in that order; junction bases with no gene match: 5. The germline V gene encodes CDR1 MGHRA and CDR2 YSYEKL. The CDR3 here is CASSQEPGGGYEQYF. The CDR3 nucleotides read TGCGCCAGCAGCCAAGAACCAGGGGGCGGGTACGAGCAGTACTTC.

A single count supports this clone. The chain couples TRBV5-4 to TRBJ2-1; D remains ambiguous. The CDR3 covers 11 residues. Germline V CDR1 and CDR2: SGHNT, YYREEE (reference sequence). Trimming removed 1 base at V and 6 bases at J, with 2 bases between. The DNA of the CDR3 is TGTGCCAGCAGCTTGCGCAATGAGCAGTTCTTC. It codes for CASSLRNEQFF.

The chain has TRBV27 and TRBJ2-7; a possible D gene is TRBD1 (6 bases). The CDR3 runs to 13 residues. Trimming cost V 8 bases and J 2 bases, with 13 bases left between them. Germline-derived CDR1 and CDR2 are MNHEY and SMNVEV (reference sequence). CDR3 DNA sequence: TGTGCCAGCCGCCTAAACAGGGCCTACGAGCAGTACTTC. Translating gives CASRLNRAYEQYF.

The V call is TRBV27, the J call TRBJ1-2; 7 nucleotides align to TRBD1. The CDR3 loop spans 13 amino acids. Per germline, CDR1 MNHEY and CDR2 SMNVEV (reference sequence). Trimming cost V 8 bases and J 5 bases; bases outside gene matches: 8. As DNA, the CDR3 is TGTGCCAGCTATGGGGACAGCGCATATGGCTACACCTTC. This translates into CASYGDSAYGYTF.

This chain joins TRBV15 and TRBJ1-1, with no clear D. Germline values: CDR1 LNHNV, CDR2 YYDKDF (reference sequence). This CDR3 spans 14 amino acids. V dropped 5 bases and J dropped 6 bases, with 16 bases sitting between them. The CDR3 region is CATSFHRGSAEAFF. The CDR3 nucleotides are TGTGCCACCAGCTTCCATCGGGGAAGCGCTGAAGCTTTCTTT.

This chain links TRBV10-2 with TRBJ2-1, with D possibly TRBD1 on 6 matching bases. The CDR3 loop spans 15 amino acids. In germline, CDR1 is WSHSY, CDR2 SAAADI. Trimming cost V 8 bases and J 6 bases, with 20 bases left between them. The CDR3 is CASLSPGTGSNEQFF. The CDR3 coding sequence is TGCGCCAGCTTGAGCCCCGGCACAGGGAGCAATGAGCAGTTCTTC.

V is TRBV6-1 and J is TRBJ2-5; TRBD2 might be the D (6 bases). Germline-derived CDR1 and CDR2 are MNHNS and SASEGT. The CDR3 extends over 14 amino acids. Trimming shortened V by 7 bases and J by 4 bases, and 16 bases separated the two germline ends. The CDR3 loop reads CASTRPGVGETQYF. The DNA for the CDR3 is TGTGCCAGCACTCGCCCGGGGGTAGGAGAGACCCAGTACTTC.

CDR3 loop: CASSEGGRQPQHF. CDR3 in DNA: TGTGCCAGCAGTGAAGGGGGCCGCCAGCCCCAGCATTTT. The V and J genes are TRBV6-1 and TRBJ1-5; D is perhaps TRBD1 (5 bases). Germline CDR1 and CDR2: MNHNS and SASEGT. V shed 1 base and J shed 7 bases, with 8 bases lying between them. The CDR3 spans 13 residues.

This chain joins TRBV28 and TRBJ2-7, with 7 nucleotides matching TRBD2. The CDR3 runs 16 residues. The J segment lost 0 bases and the V segment lost 4 bases, leaving 9 bases of the junction unmatched. Germline CDR1 MDHEN, CDR2 SYDVKM. The CDR3 DNA reads as TGTGCCAGCAGTTGGGCTTCGGCGGGGGACTCCTACGAGCAGTACTTC. The encoded protein is CASSWASAGDSYEQYF.

The CDR3 loop reads CASSPNRESEKLFF. CDR3 in DNA: TGTGCCAGCAGCCCCAACAGGGAAAGTGAAAAACTGTTTTTT. The rearrangement links TRBV14 to TRBJ1-4, with TRBD1 as a possible D gene (6 bases). Germline V gene data show CDR1 as SGHDN and CDR2 as FVKESK. This CDR3 contains 14 residues. With 4 bases removed from V and 7 bases from J, the gap between germline ends came to 13 bases.

The J gene is TRBJ1-3, the V gene TRBV4-1; 8 positions match TRBD1. Germline CDR1 is MGHRA and CDR2 is YSYEKL. V shed 4 bases, J shed 3 bases, and the junction held 14 bases outside the gene matches. The CDR3 consists of 18 residues. CDR3 residues: CASSRFQEQGVFGNTIYF. The CDR3 DNA is TGCGCCAGCAGCCGATTCCAGGAACAGGGGGTCTTTGGAAACACCATATATTTT.

V usage is TRBV28 and J usage is TRBJ2-7; 9 bases match TRBD2. CDR3 length: 16 residues. Trimming at V came to 4 bases and at J to 4 bases, leaving 11 bases not matched to a gene. Germline CDR1 reads MDHEN; CDR2 reads SYDVKM. In nucleotides, the CDR3 is TGTGCCAGCAGTTCCCTACTAGCGGGCTTTGGGTACGAGCAGTACTTC. Its protein is CASSSLLAGFGYEQYF.

V is TRBV7-9 and J is TRBJ2-5, with D perhaps TRBD1 (6 bases). The germline CDR1 and CDR2 sequences are SEHNR and FQNEAQ (reference sequence). There are 15 residues in the CDR3. V lost 4 bases and J lost 5, with 17 bases in between. Written as DNA, the CDR3 is TGTGCCAGCAGCTCAATACAGGGAGCAGGGGAGACCCAGTACTTC. It encodes CASSSIQGAGETQYF.

V usage is TRBV7-9 and J usage is TRBJ1-1; D remains ambiguous. Trimming removed 5 bases from V and 5 bases from J, with 15 bases in between. Looked up from germline, CDR1 is SEHNR and CDR2 is FQNEAQ (reference sequence). This CDR3 spans 14 amino acids. The CDR3 DNA reads as TGTGCCAGCAGCCCTCCTTTGCGAGGGACTGAAGCTTTCTTT. Translation gives CASSPPLRGTEAFF.

The V gene is TRBV4-2, the J gene TRBJ2-1; TRBD2 agrees at 8 bases. Per the germline V gene, CDR1 is LGHNA and CDR2 is YNFKEQ. This CDR3 has 15 amino acids. With 8 bases clipped from V and 2 bases from J, the junction kept 8 bases outside the gene matches. The CDR3 region has the DNA TGTGCCAGCGCCAACGGCGGGGGGCCCTACAATGAGCAGTTCTTC. Amino acids: CASANGGGPYNEQFF.

This clone was recorded once. The rearrangement uses TRBV7-6 and TRBJ2-4; possible D gene TRBD1, 6 bases. V lost 5 bases and J 6 bases, leaving 14 bases between the germline ends. Germline CDR1 is SGHVS and CDR2 is FNYEAQ. The CDR3 length is 14 residues. The CDR3 spells CASSPRDTTNIQYF. The CDR3 DNA reads TGTGCCAGCAGCCCCCGGGACACCACAAACATTCAGTACTTC.

The J gene is TRBJ2-5, the V gene TRBV14; D perhaps matches TRBD2 (5 bases). The CDR3 sequence is 14 residues long. Between the trimmed V and J ends, which lost 5 bases and 2 bases, there was a span of 12 bases. The germline CDR1 and CDR2 sequences are SGHDN and FVKESK. The CDR3 bases are TGTGCCAGCAGCACCAGAGGGTGGCAAGAGACCCAGTACTTC. Its translation: CASSTRGWQETQYF.

The chain is built from TRBV25-1 and TRBJ1-2; D is perhaps TRBD1 (5 bases). The CDR3 consists of 16 residues. V was trimmed by 2 bases and J by 5 bases, leaving 18 bases between them. From germline, CDR1 is MGHDK and CDR2 SYGVNS. The CDR3 region has the DNA TGTGCCAGCAGTGAAACAGGTGAACCCCTCTGGTATGGCTACACCTTC. Its protein product is CASSETGEPLWYGYTF.

This clone was seen just once. This chain links TRBV5-1 with TRBJ2-1; a weak D match, TRBD2 (5 bases). This CDR3 comprises 15 residues. The V gene lost 0 bases and the J gene lost 2 bases, with 9 bases spanning the gap. Germline-derived CDR1 and CDR2 are SGHRS and YFSETQ. The CDR3 bases are TGCGCCAGCAGCTTGGGGACGGGAACCTACAATGAGCAGTTCTTC. Its protein product is CASSLGTGTYNEQFF.

This clone has a single count. The chain couples TRBV7-6 to TRBJ1-5; D not certain. The germline CDR1 and CDR2 sequences are SGHVS and FNYEAQ. This CDR3 is built from 13 residues. The germline V and J ends were trimmed by 1 base and 6 bases, with 7 bases remaining between them. CDR3 nucleotide sequence: TGTGCCAGCAGCTTAGGGGAGGGTCAGCCCCAGCATTTT. It yields the protein CASSLGEGQPQHF.

The V and J genes are TRBV9 and TRBJ2-5; 8 bases fit TRBD2. Germline loops: CDR1 SGDLS, CDR2 YYNGEE. This CDR3 has 15 amino acids. V gave up 2 bases and J gave up 5 bases; unmatched junction bases: 8. CDR3 bases: TGTGCCAGCAGCGTCGGGGGGGCCTTTGGGGAGACCCAGTACTTC. Its translation: CASSVGGAFGETQYF.

The rearrangement links TRBV29-1 to TRBJ2-1; 12 bases are a match to TRBD2. The CDR3 sequence is 23 residues long. The junction had 31 bases not matched to a gene; V was cut back by 4 bases and J by 6 bases. Germline V gene data show CDR1 as SQVTM and CDR2 as ANQGSEA. The CDR3 region has the DNA TGCAGCGTTGCCCTCCCCCCTGGACTAGCGGGGACACTACCGGGGGGGGTCGGCAATGAGCAGTTCTTC. This gives the protein CSVALPPGLAGTLPGGVGNEQFF.

The rearrangement links TRBV25-1 to TRBJ1-1; unclear D gene. Per the germline V gene, CDR1 is MGHDK and CDR2 is SYGVNS. The CDR3 runs 13 residues. Between the trimmed V and J ends, which lost 3 bases and 5 bases, there was a span of 10 bases. The CDR3 DNA sequence: TGTGCCAGCAGTGACCCTGGGCCGACTGAAGCTTTCTTT. Protein: CASSDPGPTEAFF.

The J gene is TRBJ2-2, the V gene TRBV28, with D maybe TRBD2 (5 bases). Germline values: CDR1 MDHEN, CDR2 SYDVKM. V was cut by 4 bases and J by 8 bases, with 14 bases left in between. The CDR3 has 14 residues. The CDR3 region has the DNA TGTGCCAGCAGTTCCCGGGGTGGCCGGGGGGAGCTGTTTTTT. This translates into CASSSRGGRGELFF.

This sequence joins TRBV2 and TRBJ2-4; D is perhaps TRBD1 (5 bases). The CDR3 is made up of 16 amino acids. Germline values: CDR1 SNHLY, CDR2 FYNNEI. V gave up 0 bases and J gave up 0 bases, with 9 bases separating them. The CDR3 DNA sequence: TGTGCCAGCAGTGAAGCGGACACCTTAGCCAAAAACATTCAGTACTTC. The encoded protein is CASSEADTLAKNIQYF.

This sequence joins TRBV6-5 and TRBJ2-5; 7 nucleotides agree with TRBD1. The ends lost 1 base at V and 3 bases at J; junction bases unmatched: 2. The CDR3 has 14 amino acids. In germline, CDR1 is MNHEY, CDR2 SVGAGI. The CDR3: CASSYWQGEETQYF. CDR3 bases: TGTGCCAGCAGTTACTGGCAGGGGGAAGAGACCCAGTACTTC.

V and J are TRBV11-3 and TRBJ2-2; no firm D call. Germline loops: CDR1 SGHNT, CDR2 YENEEA. The CDR3 is 14 residues long. V was cut by 4 bases and J by 8 bases, with 14 bases left in between. CDR3 sequence reads: CASSSDLVAGELFF. The CDR3 DNA is TGTGCCAGCAGCTCCGACCTAGTGGCAGGGGAGCTGTTTTTT.

This clone was detected once. The chain carries TRBV28 and TRBJ1-3; 7 bases align to TRBD1. The V gene's germline CDR1 is MDHEN and CDR2 SYDVKM. Trimming took 2 bases from V and 3 from J; bases not matched to a gene: 4. CDR3 size: 15 residues. The DNA for the CDR3 is TGTGCCAGCAGTTTAGCCACAGGGGATGGAAACACCATATATTTT. Its protein is CASSLATGDGNTIYF.

This clone was seen a single time. The chain combines TRBV9 with TRBJ1-1, with TRBD1 as a possible D gene (6 bases). V shed 7 bases and J shed 1 base, with 17 bases lying between them. Germline CDR1 and CDR2: SGDLS and YYNGEE. CDR3 length: 15 residues. The CDR3 here is CASRPIQGSNTEAFF. The CDR3 coding sequence is TGTGCCAGCCGCCCAATCCAGGGGTCGAACACTGAAGCTTTCTTT. The complete variable domain, with remaining parts taken from reference TRBV9 and TRBJ1-1, reads DSGVTQTPKHLITATGQRVTLRCSPRSGDLSVYWYQQSLDQGLQFLIQYYNGEERAKGNILERFSAQQFPDLHSELNLSSLELGDSALYFCASRPIQGSNTEAFFGQGTRLTVV.

On this clone: One end of the junction does not line up with germline, which may come from a read error. This chain uses TRBV7-7 with TRBJ2-5; 7 nucleotides match TRBD2. The J call could be wrong; TRBJ2-7 is a better fit for the DNA end. CDR1 SSHAT and CDR2 FNYEAQ come from the germline V gene (reference sequence). The CDR3 has 15 residues. DNA of the CDR3: TGTGCTAGCAGCTTAGATCCTAGCGGTTCCTACGAGCAGTACTTC. Its translation is CASSLDPSGSYEQYF.

The chain recombines TRBV5-4 with TRBJ2-3; the match to TRBD2 covers 7 bases. V was clipped by 3 bases and J by 2 bases; unmatched bases: 12. The CDR3 runs 17 residues. Germline V gene sequence: CDR1 SGHNT, CDR2 YYREEE (reference sequence). DNA of the CDR3: TGTGCCAGCAGCTATAAATGGGGGGGAGTCGACACAGATACGCAGTATTTT. Encoded protein: CASSYKWGGVDTDTQYF.

V and J are TRBV27 and TRBJ2-3; D gene uncertain. CDR1 and CDR2 (germline): MNHEY, SMNVEV (reference sequence). With 0 bases removed from V and 0 bases from J, the gap between germline ends came to 7 bases. The CDR3 runs 15 residues. The CDR3 region is CASSLSVRSTDTQYF. For the CDR3, the DNA is TGTGCCAGCAGTTTATCAGTGAGAAGCACAGATACGCAGTATTTT.